This T cell receptor beta chain was sequenced for a study of shared clonotypes between healthy human individuals. Overall study: CD4 naive and CD4 memory each took three plates per donor, while CD8 naive took two and CD8 memory one.

Per the authors' pipeline: ImmunoSEQ gave junction-only sequences without quality scores, so filtering differed. The protocol was immunoSEQ multiplex PCR, while the TCRdb copy is restricted to in-frame clones and leaves out a portion. That table supplies the V and J calls and clone size; D and trimming were determined from the DNA. The sample records approximately 840,000 clones, about 97% being singletons. Findings and caveats of the study: Sharing of clonotypes among donors was expected to vary with sequencing depth.

The naive CD8 fraction comprised CD45RO-negative cells positively selected for CCR7 and excluded terminally differentiated effector memory CD45RA+ cells. As concerns this clone: Its antigen is still unknown.

The CDR3 contains 14 residues. V lost 1 base, J lost 4 bases, and 8 bases lay in between. In germline, CDR1 is SEHNR, CDR2 FQNEAQ (reference sequence). Sequencing used naive CD8+ T cells sorted from blood. The sequence came from a man aged 25 to 40 in good health. The gene calls are TRBV7-9 and TRBJ1-3; D is ambiguous. The CDR3 loop is CASSLDAAGNTIYF. The CDR3 coding sequence is TGTGCCAGCAGCTTAGACGCCGCCGGAAACACCATATATTTT.